Presented here are 2 T cell receptor beta chains from one specimen sequenced in a study of cytomegalovirus exposure and HLA in healthy donors. Researchers ran the PCR with 60 Vbeta and 13 Jbeta primers. Profiling relied on immunoSEQ multiplex PCR, and the TCRdb table lists in-frame clones only, not all of them. Altogether about 130,000 clones are present, 75% to 90% being singletons, with the ten largest covering 4%. Sequencing was performed on PBMCs. These receptors originate from a woman in her thirties or forties in good health and CMV-seronegative.

The genes are TRBV4-2 and TRBJ1-2, with TRBD1 matching 8 bases. Per the germline V gene, CDR1 is LGHNA and CDR2 is YNFKEQ. With 3 bases clipped from V and 3 bases from J, the junction kept 6 bases outside the gene matches. The CDR3 contains 15 residues. The CDR3 DNA reads TGTGCCAGCAGCCAGGCCCAGGGACAGGACTATGGCTACACCTTC. Translating it yields CASSQAQGQDYGYTF.

This clone has just one count. The chain combines TRBV7-9 with TRBJ2-7; 13 bases fit TRBD2. The CDR3 is 18 amino acids. The ends lost 4 bases at V and 2 bases at J; junction bases unmatched: 11. Germline assignment: CDR1 SEHNR and CDR2 FQNEAQ (reference sequence). For the CDR3, the DNA is TGTGCCAGCAGCTCCCCTGTCCCCACTAGCGGGGGGGCCTACGAGCAGTACTTC. Its protein is CASSSPVPTSGGAYEQYF.